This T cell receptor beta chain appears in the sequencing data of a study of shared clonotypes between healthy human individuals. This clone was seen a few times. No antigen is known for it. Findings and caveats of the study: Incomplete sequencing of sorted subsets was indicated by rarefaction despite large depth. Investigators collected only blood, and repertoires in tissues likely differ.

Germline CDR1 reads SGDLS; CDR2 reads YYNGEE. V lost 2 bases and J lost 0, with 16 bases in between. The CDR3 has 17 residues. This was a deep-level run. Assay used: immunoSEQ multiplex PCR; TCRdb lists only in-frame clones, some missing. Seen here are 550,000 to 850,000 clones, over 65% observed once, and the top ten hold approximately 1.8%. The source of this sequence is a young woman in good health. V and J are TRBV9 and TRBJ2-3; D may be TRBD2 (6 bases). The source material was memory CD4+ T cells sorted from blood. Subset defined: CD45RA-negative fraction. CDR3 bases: TGTGCCAGCAGCGTGTGGGGGGAGCCGGCTAGCACAGATACGCAGTATTTT. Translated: CASSVWGEPASTDTQYF. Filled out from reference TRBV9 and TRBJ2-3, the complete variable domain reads DSGVTQTPKHLITATGQRVTLRCSPRSGDLSVYWYQQSLDQGLQFLIQYYNGEERAKGNILERFSAQQFPDLHSELNLSSLELGDSALYFCASSVWGEPASTDTQYFGPGTRLTVL.